These T cell receptor beta chains were read from a single sample in a study of blood T cell repertoires in COVID-19. Method: immunoSEQ multiplex PCR; TCRdb's copy keeps in-frame clones and lacks some. The sample holds about 200,000 clones; 75% to 90% are singletons and the top ten take 6.9%. The specimen sequenced was peripheral blood. The receptors come from a man in his 60s with acute or convalescent COVID-19. Both conserved end residues are part of each CDR3. A D gene is named only where the DNA matches it firmly. Clone sizes are given selectively: once, few, many, or a class where the clone is expanded.

abundance	d_gene	v_gene	j_gene	CDR3nt	CDR3aa
-	-	TRBV3-1/TRBV3-2	TRBJ1-4	TGTGCCAGCAGCCCACTCCCCTTTGGGCATGAGAATGAAAAACTGTTTTTT	CASSPLPFGHENEKLFF
-	-	TRBV9	TRBJ2-1	TGTGCCAGCAGCGTAGAGCTCGGGGAGCAGTTCTTC	CASSVELGEQFF
-	-	TRBV6-5	TRBJ1-5	TGTGCCAGCAGTTACTCGATAAGGGGATCTCAGCCCCAGCATTTT	CASSYSIRGSQPQHF
-	TRBD2	TRBV5-3	TRBJ2-7	TGTGCCAGAAGCTTGGAGGATAGCGGGAACGATGTCTACGAGCAGTACTTC	CARSLEDSGNDVYEQYF
-	-	TRBV6-5	TRBJ1-1	TGTGCCAGCAGCCGCCGGGACACTGAAGCTTTCTTT	CASSRRDTEAFF
-	-	TRBV24-1	TRBJ2-1	TGTGCCACCAGTGATTCTAGTTTCTACGAGCAGTTCTTC	CATSDSSFYEQFF
-	TRBD1	TRBV4-3	TRBJ1-4	TGCGCCAGCAGCCCCCCCGGCAGGGGGAAAGAAAAACTGTTTTTT	CASSPPGRGKEKLFF
-	-	TRBV20-1	TRBJ2-1	TGCAGTGCTCGTGGGGGGCACCTGAACGATGAGCAGTTCTTC	CSARGGHLNDEQFF
once	TRBD2	TRBV5-6	TRBJ2-7	TGTGCCAGCAGCTCACGACTAGCGGATCTCTACGAGCAGTACTTC	CASSSRLADLYEQYF
-	TRBD2	TRBV5-1	TRBJ2-5	TGCGCCAGCAGCTTGGCGGGACTAGCGGGAGGGCAGGAGACCCAGTACTTC	CASSLAGLAGGQETQYF
-	-	TRBV19	TRBJ2-1	TGTGCCAGTAGTAAGGGGAACAATGAGCAGTTCTTC	CASSKGNNEQFF
-	-	TRBV7-2	TRBJ1-1	TGTGCCAGCAGCTTTCCGTCGGGGATGAACACTGAAGCTTTCTTT	CASSFPSGMNTEAFF
-	TRBD1	TRBV6-1	TRBJ2-7	TGTGCCAGCAGTGATTGGACAGGAGACTACGAGCAGTACTTC	CASSDWTGDYEQYF
-	-	TRBV10-3	TRBJ2-3	TGTGCCATCAGTAAAGGTGTTAAGGGGATCTTAGTGAGCACAGATACGCAGTATTTT	CAISKGVKGILVSTDTQYF
once	TRBD1	TRBV9	TRBJ2-7	TGTGCCAGCAGCGTAGGACAGGGAAACTACGAGCAGTACTTC	CASSVGQGNYEQYF
-	TRBD2	TRBV5-4	TRBJ2-7	TGTGCCAGCAGCTTAAGGGGCGGAGGCGGGAGCTCCTACGAGCAGTACTTC	CASSLRGGGGSSYEQYF
-	TRBD1	TRBV6-2/TRBV6-3	TRBJ2-7	TGTGCCAGCAGTTACTCGAGGGTGGACAGGGCCTTCTACGAGCAGTACTTC	CASSYSRVDRAFYEQYF
-	-	TRBV12-5	TRBJ2-1	TGTGCTAGTGGTTTGGACGGGTGGGGACACTCCTACAATGAGCAGTTCTTC	CASGLDGWGHSYNEQFF
-	-	TRBV5-1	TRBJ1-2	TGCGCCAGCAGCTCCCGGCCGGGAGCGACCTATGGCTACACCTTC	CASSSRPGATYGYTF
once	TRBD2	TRBV29-1	TRBJ2-7	TGCAGCGCCGCCGGGACTAGCGGATCCTACGAGCAGTACTTC	CSAAGTSGSYEQYF
-	-	TRBV27	TRBJ1-5	TGTGCCAGCAGTCCCCTCTTCGGGGATAGCAATCAGCCCCAGCATTTT	CASSPLFGDSNQPQHF
once	TRBD1	TRBV25-1	TRBJ1-1	TGTGCCTCAACCGGACAGGGGAGGAGCAACACTGAAGCTTTCTTT	CASTGQGRSNTEAFF
-	-	TRBV9	TRBJ2-7	TGTGCCAGCAGCGTAGGAGGATTCTCCTACGAGCAGTACTTC	CASSVGGFSYEQYF
-	TRBD1	TRBV7-2	TRBJ1-2	TGTGCCAGCACCCCAGGGGGACGGGACGATGACTACACCTTC	CASTPGGRDDDYTF
-	-	TRBV6-5	TRBJ1-2	TGTGCCAGCAGCCCCCGGGAGAACTATGGCTACACCTTC	CASSPRENYGYTF
-	TRBD1	TRBV6-2/TRBV6-3	TRBJ1-2	TGTGCCAGCAGCCCTACCGGACAGGGTCCCTCTGCTAACTATGGCTACACCTTC	CASSPTGQGPSANYGYTF
-	TRBD1	TRBV2	TRBJ1-5	TGTGCCAGCAGTGGACAGGGTGGGAACAATCAGCCCCAGCATTTT	CASSGQGGNNQPQHF
once	TRBD1	TRBV7-8	TRBJ2-3	TGTGCCAGCAGCTTAGCCGGGGACAGGGTCCTAGATACGCAGTATTTT	CASSLAGDRVLDTQYF
-	TRBD2	TRBV12-3/TRBV12-4	TRBJ2-1	TGTGCCAGCAGTCCACAAATAGCGGGATTGGAGTTCTTC	CASSPQIAGLEFF
-	TRBD1	TRBV27	TRBJ1-6	TGTGCCAGCAGTTCGACAGGGCGGGATTCACCCCTCCACTTT	CASSSTGRDSPLHF
-	TRBD1	TRBV2	TRBJ2-6	TGTGCCAGCAGTATGGGACAGGGGGCGTCTGGGGCCAACGTCCTGACTTTC	CASSMGQGASGANVLTF
-	TRBD1	TRBV10-3	TRBJ2-1	TGTGCCATCAGCTCTAGACCCGGGACAGTCTCCTACAATGAGCAGTTCTTC	CAISSRPGTVSYNEQFF
-	-	TRBV27	TRBJ1-5	TGTGCCAGCAGTCTTATCTTCAGGGCAGGGTATAGCAATCAGCCCCAGCATTTT	CASSLIFRAGYSNQPQHF
-	-	TRBV30	TRBJ2-1	TGTGCCTGGAGTCCAGGACAGTCGCAGTTCTTC	CAWSPGQSQFF
-	-	TRBV4-1	TRBJ2-3	TGCGCCAGCAGCCAAGATCCCGATGGGGGGAGCACAGATACGCAGTATTTT	CASSQDPDGGSTDTQYF
-	TRBD2	TRBV18	TRBJ2-2	TGTGCCAGCTCACCACGGTTTCAAGCGGGAGGTAGCACCGGGGAGCTGTTTTTT	CASSPRFQAGGSTGELFF
once	-	TRBV21-1	TRBJ2-3	TGTGCCAGCAGCAATTCGACGCAGTATTTT	CASSNSTQYF
-	TRBD2	TRBV19	TRBJ2-3	TGTGCCAGTACCGCGTTGAGCGGGAGAAGAGATACGCAGTATTTT	CASTALSGRRDTQYF
-	-	TRBV3-1/TRBV3-2	TRBJ2-7	TGTGCCAGCAGCCAAGCAGGGACTGGAACCTACGAGCAGTACTTC	CASSQAGTGTYEQYF
-	TRBD1	TRBV19	TRBJ1-4	TGTGCCAGTAGCGGTTGGACAGGAACTAATGAAAAACTGTTTTTT	CASSGWTGTNEKLFF
-	-	TRBV24-1	TRBJ1-5	TGTGCCACCAGTGATATGACAGGCGTCAGCAATCAGCCCCAGCATTTT	CATSDMTGVSNQPQHF
-	-	TRBV19	TRBJ2-1	TGTGCCAGTATGAGCGGGCAGAGCTCCTACAATGAGCAGTTCTTC	CASMSGQSSYNEQFF
-	-	TRBV12-3/TRBV12-4	TRBJ1-2	TGTGCCAGCAGTTTAGGCAGGGATGGCTACACCTTC	CASSLGRDGYTF
-	TRBD2	TRBV5-6	TRBJ2-3	TGTGCCAGCAGCCGCGGGACTAGCGGGGGGGGCTGGGTAGATACGCAGTATTTT	CASSRGTSGGGWVDTQYF
few	TRBD1	TRBV4-3	TRBJ1-1	TGCGCCAGCAGCCAGGCCTCAGGGGGGTCGGGGACTGAAGCTTTCTTT	CASSQASGGSGTEAFF
-	TRBD1	TRBV4-2	TRBJ1-3	TGTGCCAGCAGCCAGGGCGGGACAGGCTCTGGAAACACCATATATTTT	CASSQGGTGSGNTIYF
-	TRBD2	TRBV6-2/TRBV6-3	TRBJ2-3	TGTGCCAGCAGTTATATAGCGGGGGGGCCGGGCACAGATACGCAGTATTTT	CASSYIAGGPGTDTQYF
-	TRBD2	TRBV7-3	TRBJ2-1	TGTGCCAGCAGCTTAACCCCGGCTAGCGGGCCCTCTATCCACAATGAGCAGTTCTTC	CASSLTPASGPSIHNEQFF
few	-	TRBV7-2	TRBJ2-5	TGTGCCAGCAGCCCCCCCCGGGAGACCCAGTACTTC	CASSPPRETQYF
once	-	TRBV5-1	TRBJ1-1	TGCGCCAGCAGCTTGGGCGGGGGAGGCACTGAAGCTTTCTTT	CASSLGGGGTEAFF
-	-	TRBV29-1	TRBJ1-1	TGCAGCGCTCTGACAGTGAACGAAGCTTTCTTT	CSALTVNEAFF
-	-	TRBV15	TRBJ2-2	TGTGCCACCAGCAGAGACAGCACCGGGGAGCTGTTTTTT	CATSRDSTGELFF
-	-	TRBV7-8	TRBJ1-2	TGTGCCAGCAGCCGCGCAGAGGGTGATCGTACCTTC	CASSRAEGDRTF
few	-	TRBV3-1/TRBV3-2	TRBJ1-6	TGTGCCAGCAGCCAAGATCCCAACCGGAATTCACCCCTCCACTTT	CASSQDPNRNSPLHF
-	-	TRBV5-1	TRBJ2-7	TGCGCCAGCAGACCCTTGGTGTGGGCCAACCCCTACGAGCAGTACTTC	CASRPLVWANPYEQYF
-	-	TRBV3-1/TRBV3-2	TRBJ2-5	TGTGCCAGCAGCCAAAGGGGACAAGAGACCCAGTACTTC	CASSQRGQETQYF